The source of this T cell receptor beta chain is a study of T cells in Graves' hyperthyroidism and ophthalmopathy. Overall study results and limits: Peripheral blood also featured most of the thyroid clonotypes expanded above 0.001.

Comment on this clonotype: Its target is not known.

CDR3 size: 14 residues. Germline lookup yields CDR1 MDHEN and CDR2 SYDVKM. The V and J ends lost 2 bases and 6 bases respectively, with 11 bases between them. Researchers amplified the TCR beta CDR3 regions from RNA transcripts. Researchers ran a first-round RT-PCR on the TCR CDR3 using the HTBI primer set. TCRdb processed the multiplex PCR reads anew with MiXCR; each CDR3 protein has one entry. The sample shows 250,000 to 300,000 distinct CDR3 sequences, about a sixth of them seen only once. This chain connects TRBV28 to TRBJ2-1; D is unresolved. The clonotype originates from a woman aged 55-70 years with Graves' ophthalmopathy. The sequenced material came from blood. The DNA of the CDR3 is TGTGCCAGCAGTTTAGTATTGTTGGGCAATGAGCAGTTCTTC. This gives the protein CASSLVLLGNEQFF.